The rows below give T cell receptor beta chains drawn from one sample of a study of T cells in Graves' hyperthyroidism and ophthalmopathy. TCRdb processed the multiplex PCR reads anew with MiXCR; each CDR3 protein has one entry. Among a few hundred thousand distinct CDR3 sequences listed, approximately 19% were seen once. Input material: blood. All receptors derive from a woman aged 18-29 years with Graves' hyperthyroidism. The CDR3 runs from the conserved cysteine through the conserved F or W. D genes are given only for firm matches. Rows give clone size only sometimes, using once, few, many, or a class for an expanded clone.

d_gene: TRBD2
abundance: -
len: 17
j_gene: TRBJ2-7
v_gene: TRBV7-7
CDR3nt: TGTGCTAGCAGCAACAGACCCTCCAGCGGGGGGGCCTACGAGCAGTACTTC
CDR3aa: CASSNRPSSGGAYEQYF

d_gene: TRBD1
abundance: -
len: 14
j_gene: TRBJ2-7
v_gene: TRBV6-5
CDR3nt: TGTGCCAGCAGTTTCAGGACAGGGATTGGCGAGCAGTACTTC
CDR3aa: CASSFRTGIGEQYF

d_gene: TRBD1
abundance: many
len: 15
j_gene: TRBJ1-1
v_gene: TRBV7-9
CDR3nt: TGTGCCAGCAGGGGGACAGGGCGAAGAAACACTGAAGCTTTCTTT
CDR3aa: CASRGTGRRNTEAFF

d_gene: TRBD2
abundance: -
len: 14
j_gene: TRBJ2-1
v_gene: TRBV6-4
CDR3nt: TGTGCCAGCAGCCCTACTAGCGGGGGGACTGAGCAGTTCTTC
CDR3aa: CASSPTSGGTEQFF

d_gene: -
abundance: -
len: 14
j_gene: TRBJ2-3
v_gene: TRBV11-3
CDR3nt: TGTGCCAGCAGCTTCGGTGGGAACACAGATACGCAGTGTTTT
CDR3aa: CASSFGGNTDTQCF

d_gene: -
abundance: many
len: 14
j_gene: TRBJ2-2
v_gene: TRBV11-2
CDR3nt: TGTGCCAGCAGCTTAGTGCGGTACACCGGGGAGCTGTTTTTT
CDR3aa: CASSLVRYTGELFF

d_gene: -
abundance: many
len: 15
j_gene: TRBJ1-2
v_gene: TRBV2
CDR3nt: TGTGCCAGCAGTGAAGAGACAGACTTTAACTATGGCTACACCTTC
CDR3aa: CASSEETDFNYGYTF

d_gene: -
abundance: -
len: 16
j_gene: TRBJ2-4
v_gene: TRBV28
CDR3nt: TGTGCCAGCAGTTTTGGGCAGGGCAGAGCCAAAAACATTCAGTACTTC
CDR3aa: CASSFGQGRAKNIQYF

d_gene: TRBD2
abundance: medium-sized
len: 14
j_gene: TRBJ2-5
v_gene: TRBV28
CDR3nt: TGTGCCAGCAGATTTCGCGGGGGGAAGGAGACCCAGTACTTC
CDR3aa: CASRFRGGKETQYF

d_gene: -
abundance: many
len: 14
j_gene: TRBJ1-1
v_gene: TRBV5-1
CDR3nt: TGCGCCAGCAGCGCCGGGTTGAAGAACACTGAAGCTTTCTTT
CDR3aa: CASSAGLKNTEAFF

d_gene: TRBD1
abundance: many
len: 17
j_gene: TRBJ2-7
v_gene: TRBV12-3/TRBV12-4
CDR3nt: TGTGCCAGCAGTTCCGCAACCCAGGGGGCGCGACGACTCGAGCAGTACTTC
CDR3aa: CASSSATQGARRLEQYF

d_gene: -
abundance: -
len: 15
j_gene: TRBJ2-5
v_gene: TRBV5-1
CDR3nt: TGCGCCAGCAGCTTGGGAGACAGGAGACAAGAGACCCAGTACTTC
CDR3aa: CASSLGDRRQETQYF

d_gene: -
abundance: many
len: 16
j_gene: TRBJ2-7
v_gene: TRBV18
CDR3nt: TGTGCCAGCTCACCGAGTATGAACAGACAGTTGAGGGAGCAGTACTTC
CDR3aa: CASSPSMNRQLREQYF

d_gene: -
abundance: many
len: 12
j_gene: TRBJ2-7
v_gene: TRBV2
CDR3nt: TGTGCCAGCAGTAAATTCCCTTGGGAGCAGTACTTC
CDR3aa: CASSKFPWEQYF

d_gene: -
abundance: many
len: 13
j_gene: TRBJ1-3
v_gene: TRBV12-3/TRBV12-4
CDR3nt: TGTGCCAGCAGCCCTACTGAAGTCGGGACCATATATTTT
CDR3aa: CASSPTEVGTIYF

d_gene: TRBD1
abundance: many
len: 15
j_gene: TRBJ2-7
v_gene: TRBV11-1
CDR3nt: TGTGCCAGCACTACGGACGGGACAGACCCCTACGAGCAGTACTTC
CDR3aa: CASTTDGTDPYEQYF

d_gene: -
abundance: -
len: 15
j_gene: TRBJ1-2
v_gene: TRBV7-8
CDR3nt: TGTGCCAGCAGCTTACGTCGGGACACAATATATGGCTACACCTTC
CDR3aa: CASSLRRDTIYGYTF

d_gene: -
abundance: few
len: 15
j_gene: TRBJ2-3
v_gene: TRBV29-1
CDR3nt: TGCAGCGTTATACTTATTTACCCTAGCACAGATACGCAGTATTTT
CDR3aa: CSVILIYPSTDTQYF

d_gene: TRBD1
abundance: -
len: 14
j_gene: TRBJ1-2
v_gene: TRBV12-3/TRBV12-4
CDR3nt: TGTGCCAGCAGTTTGCGACAGGGGGCTGATGGCTACAGCTTC
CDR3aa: CASSLRQGADGYSF

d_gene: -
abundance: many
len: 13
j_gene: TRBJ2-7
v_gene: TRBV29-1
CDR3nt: TGCAGCGGATCCGCCGGGACACTCTACGAGCAGTACTTC
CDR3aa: CSGSAGTLYEQYF

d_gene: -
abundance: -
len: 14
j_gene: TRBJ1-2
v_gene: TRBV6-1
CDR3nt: TGTGCCAGCAACCCGTCCTTTACTAACTATGGCTACACCTTC
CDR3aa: CASNPSFTNYGYTF

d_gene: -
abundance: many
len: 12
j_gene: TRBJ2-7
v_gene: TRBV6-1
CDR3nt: TGTGCCAGCAGCAGAGGGTGGTACGAGCAGTACTTC
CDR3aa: CASSRGWYEQYF

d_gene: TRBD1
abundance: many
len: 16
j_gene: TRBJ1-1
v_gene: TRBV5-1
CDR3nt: TGCGCCAGCAGCTCACCAAAGACAGGGGTGAACACTGAAGCTTTCTTT
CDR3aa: CASSSPKTGVNTEAFF

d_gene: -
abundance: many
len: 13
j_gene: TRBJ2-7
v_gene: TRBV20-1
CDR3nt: TGCAGTGCTAATGGTGGGGGCACCTACGAGCAGTACTTC
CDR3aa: CSANGGGTYEQYF

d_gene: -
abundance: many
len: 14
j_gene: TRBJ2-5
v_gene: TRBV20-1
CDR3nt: TGCAGTGCTAGAGATTCCGGTTTCCAAGAGACCCAGTACTTC
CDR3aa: CSARDSGFQETQYF

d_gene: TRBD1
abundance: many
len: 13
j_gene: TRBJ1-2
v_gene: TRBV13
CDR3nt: TGTGCCAGCAGCACGACAGGGAGAGATGGCTACACCTTC
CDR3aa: CASSTTGRDGYTF

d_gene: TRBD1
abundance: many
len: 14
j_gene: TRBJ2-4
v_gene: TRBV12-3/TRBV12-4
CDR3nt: TGTGCCAGCACCCAGACGGGACAGAGAAACATTCAGTACTTC
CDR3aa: CASTQTGQRNIQYF

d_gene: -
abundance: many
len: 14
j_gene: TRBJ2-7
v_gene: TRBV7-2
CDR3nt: TGTGCCAGCAGCTTAGCCAGGAATTCCTACGAGCAGTACTTC
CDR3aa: CASSLARNSYEQYF

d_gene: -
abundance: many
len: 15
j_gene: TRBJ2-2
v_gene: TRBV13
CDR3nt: TGTGCCAGCAGCCTCGGGACAAGGAACACCGGGGAGCTGTTTTTT
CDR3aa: CASSLGTRNTGELFF